Sequencing of this TCR beta chain was carried out in a study of blood T cells in healthy people across ages. Study findings and constraints: Estimates drawn from one million T cells were deemed to understate diversity. Older age coincided with a roughly linear decline in TCR beta diversity per million T cells. Among long-lived donors, naive CD4+ cells were more numerous and diversity higher than in aged donors.

The CDR3 contains 15 residues. The V gene end was trimmed by 6 bases and the J gene end by 5 bases; junction bases not matched to a gene: 7. Germline lookup yields CDR1 MDHEN and CDR2 SYDVKM. Sample-barcoded 5' priming and a J-beta primer mix drove a second PCR of about 7 to 12 cycles. TCRdb passed the 5' RACE reads through MiXCR, listing each CDR3 protein once. The data contain about 800,000 distinct CDR3 sequences, 20% to 30% of them singletons. This clonotype was seen a few times. What it binds is unknown. This sample was shared with a second study, whose subject was T cells of mothers and their children. That source adds: RNA was extracted, and all of it went into cDNA synthesis at 1.5 ug per 15 ul.

This chain joins TRBV28 and TRBJ2-7; 13 bases align to TRBD2. This receptor was taken from a boy between 10 and 17 years old in good health. The sample consisted of blood. The CDR3 sequence: CASRPLAGGLNEQYF. CDR3 bases: TGTGCCAGCAGGCCACTAGCGGGGGGGCTCAACGAGCAGTACTTC.